The rows below give T cell receptor beta chains drawn from one sample of a study of early T cells in non-severe SARS-CoV-2 infection. One entry per CDR3 protein, called by TCRdb with MiXCR from the 5' RACE reads. The data hold 60,000 to 75,000 distinct CDR3 sequences, with about 10% observed a single time. The sequencing used whole blood, collected at baseline. These receptors all come from an adult who was a healthcare worker with PCR-confirmed SARS-CoV-2 infection or an uninfected control (not recorded which). Each CDR3 is given with its conserved first and last residue. A D gene is named only where the DNA matches it firmly. Expanded clones get a size class; other rows say once, few or many, or leave the size out.

15 | . | TRBJ1-1 | . | TRBV5-1 | TGCGCCAGCAGACAAAATCCCCGGGGGAGCACTGAAGCTTTCTTT | CASRQNPRGSTEAFF
14 | TRBD1 | TRBJ2-5 | . | TRBV12-3/TRBV12-4 | TGTGCCAGCAGCCGGGGGACAGGCCAAGAGACCCAGTACTTC | CASSRGTGQETQYF
18 | TRBD2 | TRBJ2-3 | few | TRBV7-9 | TGTGCCAGCAGCTCGACTAGCGGGGGCCGTCCCTGGACAGATACGCAGTATTTT | CASSSTSGGRPWTDTQYF
16 | TRBD2 | TRBJ2-1 | few | TRBV9 | TGTGCCAGCAGCGTTATAGCGGGAGCGGCCTACAATGAGCAGTTCTTC | CASSVIAGAAYNEQFF
17 | TRBD1 | TRBJ2-7 | . | TRBV6-2/TRBV6-3 | TGTGCCAGCAGCCGCCCGGAGGACAGGGCTTTAACCTACGAGCAGTACTTC | CASSRPEDRALTYEQYF
12 | . | TRBJ2-1 | few | TRBV30 | TGTGCCTGGAGTGAAAGTTACAATGAGCAGTTCTTC | CAWSESYNEQFF
11 | . | TRBJ2-7 | few | TRBV29-1 | TGCAGCGTAGCCCAGGGTGCCGAGCAGTACTTC | CSVAQGAEQYF
15 | TRBD1 | TRBJ2-5 | . | TRBV29-1 | TGCAGCGTTGATCCCGGACAGGGTAAAACAGAGACCCAGTACTTC | CSVDPGQGKTETQYF
14 | . | TRBJ1-5 | many | TRBV28 | TGTGCCAGCTCCCCGGGGGGGGCCTATCAGCCCCAGCATTTT | CASSPGGAYQPQHF
14 | . | TRBJ2-1 | . | TRBV12-3/TRBV12-4 | TGTGCCAGCAGTTCCGGAGGCTCCTACAATGAGCAGTTCTTC | CASSSGGSYNEQFF
13 | . | TRBJ1-3 | few | TRBV12-3/TRBV12-4 | TGTGCCAGCAGTTCACGCTCTGGAAACACCATATATTTT | CASSSRSGNTIYF
15 | . | TRBJ2-1 | few | TRBV7-6 | TGTGCCAGCAGCTTAGTGCAGGGTAACTACAATGAGCAGTTCTTC | CASSLVQGNYNEQFF
12 | . | TRBJ1-4 | . | TRBV29-1 | TGCAGCGTAGAGGAGATGGATGAAAAACTGTTTTTT | CSVEEMDEKLFF